This TCR beta chain was captured in a study of T cells in localized non-small cell lung cancer. Study-level findings and limits: Clonality of T cells reached its maximum in uninvolved adjacent lung, surpassing tumor. Since sequencing was restricted to only one region of the tumor, intratumor heterogeneity remains a possibility. In adjacent lung, a median around 50 of the top 100 tumor clones were found. Patients showing higher blood T cell density tended to see longer overall survival.

A note on this clone: The target antigen is unknown.

The CDR3 totals 14 residues. J lost 10 bases, V lost 1 base, and 2 bases had no gene match. CDR1 is SGHTA and CDR2 is FQGTGA in the germline V gene. Profiled with immunoSEQ multiplex PCR; TCRdb holds only in-frame clones, not every one. Here the sample spans roughly 25,000 clones, 70% to 90% being singletons. Sequencing was performed on peripheral blood, taken before any cancer treatment. The receptor was isolated from a male donor aged 60 or over with stage II squamous cell lung carcinoma. The chain joins TRBV7-3 to TRBJ2-1; 12 nucleotides align to TRBD2. The CDR3: CASSLNLAGGEQFF. CDR3 DNA: TGTGCCAGCAGCTTAAATCTAGCGGGAGGGGAGCAGTTCTTC.